This TCR beta chain stems from a study of blood T cell repertoires in COVID-19. Study-wide context: PBMCs, B-cell-depleted T cells, or T cells provided the cDNA or gDNA that made up the material.

From germline, CDR1 is SNHLY and CDR2 FYNNEI. V gave up 6 bases and J gave up 6 bases, with 9 bases separating them. The CDR3 runs to 11 residues. The repertoire was sequenced with immunoSEQ multiplex PCR; TCRdb's copy has only in-frame clones and lacks some. The table records some 66,000 clones, 90% to 95% of them present only once. This clone was seen a handful of times. The clonotype comes from a human donor in a cohort sampled during active COVID-19. The rearrangement links TRBV2 to TRBJ2-7; tentatively, D is TRBD2 (6 bases). What was sequenced was peripheral blood. The CDR3 DNA reads as TGTGCCAGCAGACTAGCCCGCGAGCAGTACTTC. This gives the protein CASRLAREQYF. Using reference TRBV2 and TRBJ2-7 for the parts outside the CDR3, the full variable domain is EPEVTQTPSHQVTQMGQEVILRCVPISNHLYFYWYRQILGQKVEFLVSFYNNEISEKSEIFDDQFSVERPDGSNFTLKIRSTKLEDSAMYFCASRLAREQYFGPGTRLTVT.